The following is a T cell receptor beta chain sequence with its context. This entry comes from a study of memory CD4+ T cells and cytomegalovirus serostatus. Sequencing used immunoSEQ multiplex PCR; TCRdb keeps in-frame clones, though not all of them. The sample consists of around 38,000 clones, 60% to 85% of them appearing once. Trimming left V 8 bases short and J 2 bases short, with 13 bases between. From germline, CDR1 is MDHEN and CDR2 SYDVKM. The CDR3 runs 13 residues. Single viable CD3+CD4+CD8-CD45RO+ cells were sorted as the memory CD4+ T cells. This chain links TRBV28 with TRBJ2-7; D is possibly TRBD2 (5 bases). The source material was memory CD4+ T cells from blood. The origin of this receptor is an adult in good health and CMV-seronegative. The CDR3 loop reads CASLELDPYEQYF. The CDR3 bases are TGTGCCAGCCTGGAACTAGACCCCTACGAGCAGTACTTC.